This T cell receptor (beta chain) was recorded in a study of T cell responses to AZD1222 COVID-19 vaccine. Notes on the study in general: White British ancestry dominated among donors, who included more females, and clonal diversity was possibly underestimated.

This clone was observed a few times. Its antigen remains unknown. CDR3 length equals 14 residues. The germline V gene encodes CDR1 SGHTA and CDR2 FQGNSA. V gave up 3 bases and J gave up 3 bases, with 12 bases separating them. The repertoire was sequenced with immunoSEQ multiplex PCR; TCRdb's copy has only in-frame clones and lacks some. The sample holds about 110,000 clones; approximately 90% are singletons and the top ten take under 6.5%. The material sequenced was peripheral blood, taken 28 days after the second AZD1222 dose. The gene calls are TRBV7-2 and TRBJ2-7; D gene uncertain. The receptor was isolated from an adult who received the AZD1222 COVID-19 vaccine. CDR3 region: CASSFRQGIYEQYF. The DNA for the CDR3 is TGTGCCAGCAGCTTTCGACAAGGGATCTACGAGCAGTACTTC.